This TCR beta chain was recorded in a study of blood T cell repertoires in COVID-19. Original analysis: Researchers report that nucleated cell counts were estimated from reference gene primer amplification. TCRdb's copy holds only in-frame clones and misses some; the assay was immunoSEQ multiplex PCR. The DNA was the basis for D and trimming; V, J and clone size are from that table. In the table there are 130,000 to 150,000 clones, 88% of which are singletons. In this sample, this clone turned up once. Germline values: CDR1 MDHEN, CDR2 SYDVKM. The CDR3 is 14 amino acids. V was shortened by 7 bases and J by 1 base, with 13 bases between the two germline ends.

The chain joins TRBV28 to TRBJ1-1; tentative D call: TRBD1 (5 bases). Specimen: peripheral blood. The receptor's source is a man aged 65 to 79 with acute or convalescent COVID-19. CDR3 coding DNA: TGTGCCAGCACCCCCTTAACAGGGAACACTGAAGCTTTCTTT. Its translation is CASTPLTGNTEAFF.